Each of the 17 T cell receptor beta chains below was sequenced from the same sample in a study of blood T cell repertoires in COVID-19. Data came from immunoSEQ multiplex PCR; TCRdb stores just in-frame clones and leaves some out. The sample lists about 480,000 clones, 75% to 90% seen once, with more than 7.5% in the top ten. Sequenced sample: PBMCs or T cells enriched from blood (not recorded which). The receptors were sampled from a woman aged 55-70 years who had recovered from COVID-19.

Of note for this clone: The identical CDR3 is also encoded by other nucleotide sequences in the sample. The V and J genes are TRBV15 and TRBJ1-1, with a tentative D call TRBD1 (6 bases). The CDR3 is made up of 13 amino acids. Germline V lookup: CDR1 LNHNV, CDR2 YYDKDF (reference sequence). The V and J ends lost 3 bases and 4 bases respectively, with 9 bases between them. CDR3 bases: TGTGCCACCAGCAGGGGAGGGGGCACTGAAGCTTTCTTT. Amino acid sequence: CATSRGGGTEAFF. Full variable domain (rest looked up from reference TRBV15 and TRBJ1-1): DAMVIQNPRYQVTQFGKPVTLSCSQTLNHNVMYWYQQKSSQAPKLLFHYYDKDFNNEADTPDNFQSRRPNTSFCFLDIRSPGLGDTAMYLCATSRGGGTEAFFGQGTRLTVV.

In its sample, this clone was seen once. The chain uses TRBV5-1 and TRBJ1-2; D unclear. Germline CDR1 is SGHRS and CDR2 is YFSETQ. The CDR3 sequence is 13 residues long. Trimming cost V 0 bases and J 8 bases, with 11 bases left between them. CDR3 region: CASSLDGSRGYTF. CDR3 in DNA: TGCGCCAGCAGCTTGGACGGGTCGCGAGGCTACACCTTC. Based on the CDR3 plus reference TRBV5-1 and TRBJ1-2, the full variable domain is KAGVTQTPRYLIKTRGQQVTLSCSPISGHRSVSWYQQTPGQGLQFLFEYFSETQRNKGNFPGRFSGRQFSNSRSEMNVSTLELGDSALYLCASSLDGSRGYTFGSGTRLTVV.

This clone has just one count. This chain joins TRBV19 and TRBJ1-3, with D possibly being TRBD1 (5 bases). Deletions cut 1 base from V and 0 bases from J, with 10 bases between. Germline assignment: CDR1 LNHDA and CDR2 SQIVND (reference sequence). CDR3 size: 16 residues. CDR3 residues: CASSIAGGSSGNTIYF. Here the CDR3 DNA reads TGTGCCAGTAGTATAGCCGGGGGGAGCTCTGGAAACACCATATATTTT. The full variable domain, completed using reference TRBV19 and TRBJ1-3, is DGGITQSPKYLFRKEGQNVTLSCEQNLNHDAMYWYRQDPGQGLRLIYYSQIVNDFQKGDIAEGYSVSREKKESFPLTVTSAQKNPTAFYLCASSIAGGSSGNTIYFGEGSWLTVV.

The chain carries TRBV5-4 and TRBJ1-4; D unclear. V was pared by 4 bases and J by 0 bases, with 7 bases between. CDR1 and CDR2 from the germline V gene are SGHNT and YYREEE (reference sequence). CDR3 length: 14 residues. CDR3 residues: CASSNRATNEKLFF. CDR3 bases: TGTGCCAGCAGCAACCGCGCAACTAATGAAAAACTGTTTTTT. Complete variable domain (other parts from reference TRBV5-4 and TRBJ1-4): ETGVTQSPTHLIKTRGQQVTLRCSSQSGHNTVSWYQQALGQGPQFIFQYYREEENGRGNFPPRFSGLQFPNYSSELNVNALELDDSALYLCASSNRATNEKLFFGSGTQLSVL.

The chain couples TRBV18 to TRBJ2-1, with TRBD2 identical over 10 bases. This CDR3 is 18 amino acids long. V lost 3 bases and J lost 1; bases outside the gene matches: 9. In germline, CDR1 is KGHSH, CDR2 LQKENI. The CDR3 loop is CASSPGLARGGSYNEQFF. CDR3 DNA sequence: TGTGCCAGCTCACCGGGACTAGCGAGAGGAGGGTCCTACAATGAGCAGTTCTTC.

J is TRBJ2-3 and V is TRBV7-2; 9 bases are shared with TRBD1. Germline CDR1 reads SGHTA; CDR2 reads FQGNSA. The junction had 7 bases not matched to a gene; V was cut back by 4 bases and J by 2 bases. There are 16 residues in the CDR3. The CDR3 spells CASSSWTGANTDTQYF. CDR3 sequence (DNA): TGTGCCAGCAGCTCGTGGACAGGGGCCAACACAGATACGCAGTATTTT.

The rearrangement links TRBV24-1 to TRBJ1-4; 8 positions match TRBD1. Trimming removed 4 bases from V and 8 bases from J; junction bases left unmatched: 11. CDR1 is KGHDR and CDR2 is SFDVKD in the germline V gene. The CDR3 consists of 16 residues. CDR3 nucleotide sequence: TGTGCCACCAGTGACCCCGGACAGGGTGGTGGAGAAAAACTGTTTTTT. Translated: CATSDPGQGGGEKLFF.

The chain is built from TRBV5-1 and TRBJ2-5; D is perhaps TRBD1 or TRBD2 (5 bases each). Between the trimmed V and J ends, which lost 4 bases and 5 bases, there was a span of 15 bases. CDR1 is SGHRS and CDR2 is YFSETQ in the germline V gene. The CDR3 has 14 amino acids. CDR3 residues: CASSLGPEAETQYF. CDR3 coding DNA: TGCGCCAGCAGCCTGGGACCAGAAGCGGAGACCCAGTACTTC.

This clone was counted once. This chain connects TRBV11-3 to TRBJ1-1; D perhaps matches TRBD1 (5 bases). CDR3 length: 15 amino acids. Germline CDR1 SGHNT, CDR2 YENEEA. With 5 bases removed from V and 4 bases from J, the gap between germline ends came to 17 bases. Written as DNA, the CDR3 is TGTGCCAGCAGCCCCACCCAGGGCGGGAGCACTGAAGCTTTCTTT. Protein product: CASSPTQGGSTEAFF.

This rearrangement joins TRBV6-5 to TRBJ1-3, with D tentatively TRBD1 (5 bases). V lost 2 bases and J 4 bases, leaving 9 bases between the germline ends. The V gene's germline CDR1 is MNHEY and CDR2 SVGAGI. CDR3 size: 14 residues. The CDR3 DNA follows: TGTGCCAGCAGTTACCTGGGGCTAGGAAACACCATATATTTT. It yields the protein CASSYLGLGNTIYF.

The V and J genes are TRBV6-5 and TRBJ1-2; TRBD1 aligns across 7 bases. The V gene's germline CDR1 is MNHEY and CDR2 SVGAGI. The CDR3 loop spans 14 amino acids. Trimming removed 6 bases from V and 8 bases from J; junction bases left unmatched: 12. The CDR3 nucleotides read TGTGCCAGCAGAACCCCAGACAGGGCGGGCGGCTACACCTTC. Protein product: CASRTPDRAGGYTF.

The chain links TRBV7-8 to TRBJ1-5; 7 nucleotides line up with TRBD1. Losses at the gene ends were 5 bases for V and 5 bases for J; bases not matched to a gene: 6. The CDR3 length is 14 residues. Germline CDR1 and CDR2: SGHVS and FQNEAQ. This CDR3 reads CASSKITGDQPQHF. CDR3 sequence (DNA): TGTGCCAGCAGCAAGATCACAGGGGATCAGCCCCAGCATTTT.

The V gene is TRBV19, the J gene TRBJ2-5; the D gene is possibly TRBD2 (6 bases). Germline V CDR1 and CDR2: LNHDA, SQIVND (reference sequence). The V end was cut by 3 bases, the J end by 4 bases, with 21 bases between. The CDR3 contains 17 residues. The CDR3 is CASSMGGLRAVRETQYF. CDR3 DNA: TGTGCCAGTAGTATGGGGGGACTTCGTGCGGTACGAGAGACCCAGTACTTC. The full variable domain, rest sourced from reference TRBV19 and TRBJ2-5, is DGGITQSPKYLFRKEGQNVTLSCEQNLNHDAMYWYRQDPGQGLRLIYYSQIVNDFQKGDIAEGYSVSREKKESFPLTVTSAQKNPTAFYLCASSMGGLRAVRETQYFGPGTRLLVL.

This rearrangement joins TRBV4-1 to TRBJ2-5; 8 bases line up with TRBD2. Germline V gene data show CDR1 as MGHRA and CDR2 as YSYEKL. The CDR3 runs 13 residues. After removal of 10 bases from V and 5 bases from J, the junction contained 9 bases not matched to a gene. The CDR3 region is CAISAGAGETQYF. The CDR3 DNA reads TGCGCCATTTCAGCGGGGGCCGGGGAGACCCAGTACTTC.

The rearrangement uses TRBV24-1 and TRBJ1-2; 9 positions match TRBD1. Germline CDR1 KGHDR, CDR2 SFDVKD. The CDR3 length is 13 residues. Trimming cost V 6 bases and J 10 bases; bases outside gene matches: 8. The CDR3, as DNA: TGTGCCACCAGTCCGGGACAGGGTATGACCTACACCTTC. It is translated as CATSPGQGMTYTF.

The V and J genes are TRBV18 and TRBJ1-6; TRBD1 aligns across 7 bases. Germline values: CDR1 KGHSH, CDR2 LQKENI. With 3 bases clipped from V and 8 bases from J, the junction kept 7 bases outside the gene matches. The CDR3 runs to 15 residues. CDR3 DNA: TGTGCCAGCTCACCCGAACAGGGGCCATATTCACCCCTCCACTTT. Amino acid sequence: CASSPEQGPYSPLHF.

The chain links TRBV19 to TRBJ1-5, with D perhaps matching TRBD1 (5 bases). V lost 6 bases and J lost 7, with 13 bases in between. The CDR3 runs to 13 residues. Germline V gene data show CDR1 as LNHDA and CDR2 as SQIVND (reference sequence). The CDR3 DNA is TGTGCCAGTAGCGGATCCAGGGAACAGCCCCAGCATTTT. It yields the protein CASSGSREQPQHF.